Listed below are T cell receptor beta chains from one sample, sequenced in a study of T cell repertoires in cytomegalovirus infection. Their antigen targets remain unknown. Using its own MiXCR run on the reads, TCRdb lists one record per CDR3 protein. The sample lists under 95,000 distinct CDR3 sequences; 40% to 50% were seen once. The specimen comprised CD8+ T cells from cultured PBMCs, sampled from culture after CMV antigen stimulation. These receptor sequences come from a human donor in good health (CMV status not recorded). Some clones in this sample may be carry-over from other donors' samples. Both conserved end residues are part of each CDR3. A D gene is named only where the DNA matches it firmly. Clone size is given for some rows only: seen once, a few or many times, or a class if the clone is expanded.

>TRBJ1-1|NA|NA|TRBV28
CASSLSGNPRTEAFF
TGTGCCAGCAGTTTATCAGGGAACCCCCGGACTGAAGCTTTCTTT
>TRBJ1-1|few|NA|TRBV9
CASGEGGNTEAFF
TGTGCCTCGGGGGAGGGAGGGAACACTGAAGCTTTCTTT
>TRBJ1-2|NA|NA|TRBV14
CASSQDLWGSNYGYTF
TGTGCCAGCAGCCAAGATCTGTGGGGTTCTAACTATGGCTACACCTTC
>TRBJ2-5|few|TRBD2|TRBV28
CASSLRLAGTLQETQYF
TGTGCCAGCAGTTTGCGTCTAGCGGGGACCCTCCAAGAGACCCAGTACTTC
>TRBJ1-1|NA|TRBD1|TRBV12-3/TRBV12-4
CASSPETGMNTEAFF
TGTGCCAGCAGCCCTGAGACAGGGATGAACACTGAAGCTTTCTTT
>TRBJ2-2|NA|TRBD2|TRBV7-8
CASSLNRGGGGAESTGELFF
TGTGCCAGCAGCTTAAATAGAGGGGGCGGGGGGGCTGAGAGCACCGGGGAGCTGTTTTTT
>TRBJ2-7|few|NA|TRBV7-2
CASSLRTDGYEQYF
TGTGCCAGCAGCTTAAGGACAGATGGCTACGAGCAGTACTTC
>TRBJ2-1|NA|NA|TRBV7-6
CASSFSSYNEQFF
TGTGCCAGCAGCTTTTCGTCCTACAATGAGCAGTTCTTC
>TRBJ1-2|NA|TRBD1|TRBV27
CASSPGAGTGYGYTF
TGTGCCAGCAGTCCGGGCGCCGGGACAGGGTATGGCTACACCTTC
>TRBJ2-7|few|TRBD2|TRBV12-5
CASAPGGGPGEQYF
TGTGCTAGTGCCCCGGGCGGGGGGCCGGGGGAGCAGTACTTC
>TRBJ2-1|NA|NA|TRBV27
CASSARTAYNEQFF
TGTGCCAGCAGTGCCCGGACGGCTTACAATGAGCAGTTCTTC
>TRBJ1-2|NA|NA|TRBV7-8
CASSAPAGTHSTVPNYGYTF
TGTGCCAGCAGCGCCCCGGCCGGCACGCACAGTACAGTTCCTAACTATGGCTACACCTTC
>TRBJ2-7|NA|TRBD2|TRBV12-3/TRBV12-4
CASSFGLAGGEQYF
TGTGCCAGCAGTTTTGGGCTAGCGGGAGGCGAGCAGTACTTC
>TRBJ1-3|NA|NA|TRBV20-1
CSDPGHNISGNTIYF
TGCAGTGACCCGGGACACAACATCTCTGGAAACACCATATATTTT
>TRBJ1-1|NA|NA|TRBV7-2
CASSLAQSTNTEAFF
TGTGCCAGCAGCTTAGCCCAAAGTACGAACACTGAAGCTTTCTTT
>TRBJ1-2|few|NA|TRBV6-1
CASSEALLGQGRNYGYTF
TGTGCCAGCAGTGAAGCGCTTCTCGGGCAGGGGCGAAACTATGGCTACACCTTC
>TRBJ2-6|few|NA|TRBV7-8
CASGPYSGANVLTF
TGTGCCAGCGGCCCGTATTCTGGGGCCAACGTCCTGACTTTC
>TRBJ2-1|once|NA|TRBV9
CASSVAMGRLYNEQFF
TGTGCCAGCAGCGTAGCAATGGGGAGGTTATACAATGAGCAGTTCTTC
>TRBJ1-2|NA|TRBD1|TRBV28
CASSLPDRDPYGYTF
TGTGCCAGCAGTTTACCCGACAGGGATCCCTATGGCTACACCTTC
>TRBJ1-4|few|TRBD1|TRBV7-2
CASSLTGGYEKLFF
TGTGCCAGCAGCTTAACAGGGGGCTATGAAAAACTGTTTTTT
>TRBJ2-7|many|NA|TRBV7-2
CASSLSSYEQYF
TGTGCCAGCAGCTTATCGAGCTACGAGCAGTACTTC
>TRBJ2-1|NA|TRBD2|TRBV7-9
CASSPTSGTSYNEQFF
TGTGCCAGCAGCCCGACTAGCGGAACCTCCTACAATGAGCAGTTCTTC
>TRBJ2-7|few|NA|TRBV7-9
CASSPEGGFEQYF
TGTGCCAGCAGCCCGGAGGGCGGGTTCGAGCAGTACTTC
>TRBJ2-5|NA|TRBD2|TRBV4-2
CASSQDRRGAGQETQYF
TGTGCCAGCAGCCAAGATCGGCGGGGGGCGGGGCAAGAGACCCAGTACTTC
>TRBJ1-2|NA|TRBD1|TRBV20-1
CSAEIPGQASSMGYTF
TGCAGTGCCGAAATTCCCGGACAGGCCTCTTCGATGGGCTACACCTTC
>TRBJ2-7|few|NA|TRBV14
CASSPREPAKSYEQYF
TGTGCCAGCAGCCCAAGGGAGCCCGCCAAATCCTACGAGCAGTACTTC
>TRBJ1-1|few|TRBD1|TRBV27
CASRFRDSGTTEAFF
TGTGCCAGCAGATTCCGGGACAGTGGAACCACTGAAGCTTTCTTT
>TRBJ2-2|NA|TRBD1|TRBV20-1
CSARDRANTGELFF
TGCAGTGCTAGGGACAGGGCGAACACCGGGGAGCTGTTTTTT
>TRBJ2-4|NA|TRBD2|TRBV5-1
CASRGAGDTKNIQYF
TGCGCCAGCCGAGGGGCGGGGGATACCAAAAACATTCAGTACTTC
>TRBJ2-7|NA|TRBD1|TRBV7-3
CASRAGQGAGEQYF
TGTGCCAGCAGAGCAGGACAGGGGGCGGGTGAGCAGTACTTC
>TRBJ1-2|many|NA|TRBV11-1
CASSSNAGRYGYTF
TGTGCCAGCAGCTCGAACGCAGGGAGGTATGGCTACACCTTC
>TRBJ2-1|few|NA|TRBV7-9
CASSTDSSYNEQFF
TGTGCCAGCAGCACCGACAGTTCCTACAATGAGCAGTTCTTC
>TRBJ2-7|NA|TRBD1|TRBV19
CASSIVGQGGDEQYF
TGTGCCAGTAGTATCGTCGGACAGGGGGGCGACGAGCAGTACTTC
>TRBJ2-1|few|TRBD2|TRBV7-8
CASSFLAGGPYNEQFF
TGTGCCAGCAGCTTCTTAGCGGGAGGGCCCTACAATGAGCAGTTCTTC
>TRBJ1-5|NA|NA|TRBV27
CASSLARTQPQHF
TGTGCCAGCAGTTTAGCGCGGACTCAGCCCCAGCATTTT
>TRBJ1-1|NA|NA|TRBV7-6
CASRTDPNTEAFF
TGTGCCAGTCGGACAGACCCGAACACTGAAGCTTTCTTT
>TRBJ2-5|few|NA|TRBV6-1
CASSEVRELGETQYF
TGTGCCAGCAGTGAAGTCCGGGAGTTGGGGGAGACCCAGTACTTC
>TRBJ2-1|few|TRBD2|TRBV7-9
CASSWASGTYNEQFF
TGTGCCAGCAGCTGGGCTAGCGGGACCTACAATGAGCAGTTCTTC
>TRBJ2-1|NA|TRBD2|TRBV7-9
CASSSERGPYNEQFF
TGTGCCAGCAGCTCCGAGCGGGGCCCATACAATGAGCAGTTCTTC
>TRBJ1-2|NA|NA|TRBV2
CAKATVYGYTF
TGTGCCAAAGCGACGGTCTATGGCTACACCTTC
>TRBJ2-7|few|NA|TRBV6-6
CASSYSALRVSYEQYF
TGTGCCAGCAGTTACTCGGCCCTAAGGGTCTCCTACGAGCAGTACTTC
>TRBJ2-3|NA|NA|TRBV28
CASCSGAGACTDTQYF
TGTGCCAGCTGTTCCGGAGCGGGTGCCTGCACAGATACGCAGTATTTT
>TRBJ1-2|once|NA|TRBV12-3/TRBV12-4
CASSSQAYGYTF
TGTGCCAGCAGCTCACAGGCTTATGGCTACACCTTC
>TRBJ1-5|NA|TRBD1|TRBV7-8
CASSRPGTGGRNQPQHF
TGTGCCAGCAGCCGTCCCGGGACAGGGGGACGCAATCAGCCCCAGCATTTT
>TRBJ2-1|NA|TRBD2|TRBV7-6
CASSLLAGGPDEQFF
TGTGCTAGCAGCTTACTAGCGGGAGGGCCCGATGAGCAGTTCTTC
>TRBJ2-7|many|TRBD2|TRBV7-2
CASSLAGTSGYSYEQYF
TGTGCCAGCAGCTTAGCGGGGACTAGCGGCTACTCCTACGAGCAGTACTTC
>TRBJ2-1|NA|TRBD2|TRBV7-3
CASSLTAERGTMYNEQFF
TGTGCCAGCAGCTTAACAGCGGAGCGGGGGACTATGTACAATGAGCAGTTCTTC
>TRBJ2-7|NA|NA|TRBV7-6
CASSFAGPESYEQYF
TGTGCCAGCAGTTTTGCGGGACCGGAATCCTACGAGCAGTACTTC
>TRBJ1-2|few|NA|TRBV5-5
CASSHGTGNYGYTF
TGTGCCAGCAGCCATGGGACGGGAAATTATGGCTACACCTTC
>TRBJ1-2|few|NA|TRBV12-3/TRBV12-4
CASSQPTDSLVYGYTF
TGTGCCAGCAGTCAGCCCACGGACAGTTTAGTCTATGGCTACACCTTC
>TRBJ2-4|few|TRBD2|TRBV7-2
CASSLSGSDKNIQYF
TGTGCCAGCAGCTTGAGCGGGAGCGACAAAAACATTCAGTACTTC
>TRBJ2-4|few|NA|TRBV7-3
CASSLGSGASAKNIQYF
TGTGCCAGCAGCTTAGGTTCGGGGGCATCAGCCAAAAACATTCAGTACTTC
>TRBJ2-1|NA|NA|TRBV4-1
CASSQDRGVSYNEQFF
TGCGCCAGCAGCCAAGACAGGGGAGTCTCCTACAATGAGCAGTTCTTC
>TRBJ1-2|NA|NA|TRBV7-8
CASTPHQGGYGYTF
TGTGCCAGCACCCCCCATCAGGGTGGTTATGGCTACACCTTC
>TRBJ2-5|few|TRBD1|TRBV12-3/TRBV12-4
CASSFRDRQETQYF
TGTGCCAGCAGCTTCCGGGACAGACAAGAGACCCAGTACTTC
>TRBJ1-5|NA|NA|TRBV27
CASSLGGAGQAGQPQHF
TGTGCCAGCAGTTTAGGCGGGGCGGGCCAGGCGGGTCAGCCCCAGCATTTT
>TRBJ1-1|few|NA|TRBV7-9
CASSQSENTEAFF
TGTGCCAGCAGCCAATCAGAGAACACTGAAGCTTTCTTT
>TRBJ2-7|NA|NA|TRBV3-1
CASSQDQGTATYEQYF
TGTGCCAGCAGCCAAGATCAGGGGACGGCTACCTACGAGCAGTACTTC